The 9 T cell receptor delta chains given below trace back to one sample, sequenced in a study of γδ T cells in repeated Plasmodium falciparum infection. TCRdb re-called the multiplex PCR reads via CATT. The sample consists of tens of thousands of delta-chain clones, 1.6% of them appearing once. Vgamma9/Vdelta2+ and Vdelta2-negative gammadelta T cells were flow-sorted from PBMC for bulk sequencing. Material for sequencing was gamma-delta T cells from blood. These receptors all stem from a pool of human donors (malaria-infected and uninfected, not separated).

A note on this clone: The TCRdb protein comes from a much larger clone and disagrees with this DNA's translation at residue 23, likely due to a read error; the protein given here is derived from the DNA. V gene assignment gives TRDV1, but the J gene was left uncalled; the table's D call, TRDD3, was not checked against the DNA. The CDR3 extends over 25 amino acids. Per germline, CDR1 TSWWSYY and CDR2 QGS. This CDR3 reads CALGDGLHKFGGPPVPFLYTDKPIF. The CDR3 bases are TGTGCTCTTGGGGATGGCCTTCATAAATTTGGGGGACCCCCCGTCCCATTCTTGTACACCGATAAACCCATCTTT.

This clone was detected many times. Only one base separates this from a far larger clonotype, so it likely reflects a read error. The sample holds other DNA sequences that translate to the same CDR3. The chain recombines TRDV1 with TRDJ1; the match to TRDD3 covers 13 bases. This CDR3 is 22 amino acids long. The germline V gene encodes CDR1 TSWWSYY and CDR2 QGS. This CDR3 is CALGLPLGRSTGGYGTTDKLIF. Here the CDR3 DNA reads TGTGCTCTTGGGCTCCCATTAGGCCGTAGTACTGGGGGATACGGTACTACCGATAAGCTCATCTTT.

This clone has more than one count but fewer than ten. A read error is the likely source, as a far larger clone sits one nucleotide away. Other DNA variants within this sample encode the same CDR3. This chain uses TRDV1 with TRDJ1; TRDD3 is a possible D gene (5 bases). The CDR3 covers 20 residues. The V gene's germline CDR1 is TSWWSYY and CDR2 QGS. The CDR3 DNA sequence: TGCGCTCTTGGGGAACATATACTAACCCGCGATTATATGTACACCGATAAACTCATCTTT. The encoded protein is CALGEHILTRDYMYTDKLIF.

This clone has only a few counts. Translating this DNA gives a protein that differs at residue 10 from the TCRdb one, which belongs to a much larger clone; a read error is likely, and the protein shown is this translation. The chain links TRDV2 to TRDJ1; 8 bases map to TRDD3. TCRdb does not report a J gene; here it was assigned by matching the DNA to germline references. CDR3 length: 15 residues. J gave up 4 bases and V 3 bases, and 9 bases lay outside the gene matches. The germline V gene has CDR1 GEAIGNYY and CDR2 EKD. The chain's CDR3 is CACDVLGVYIDKLIF. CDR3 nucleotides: TGTGCCTGTGACGTACTGGGGGTTTACATCGATAAACTCATCTTT.

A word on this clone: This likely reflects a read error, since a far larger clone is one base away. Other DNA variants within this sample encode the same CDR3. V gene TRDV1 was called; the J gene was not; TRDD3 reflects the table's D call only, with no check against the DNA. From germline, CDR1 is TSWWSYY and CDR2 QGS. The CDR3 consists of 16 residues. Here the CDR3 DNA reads TGTGCTCTTGGGGGGACCTCCCTTACTGGGGCCGATAAACTCATCTTC. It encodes CALGGTSLTGADKLIF.

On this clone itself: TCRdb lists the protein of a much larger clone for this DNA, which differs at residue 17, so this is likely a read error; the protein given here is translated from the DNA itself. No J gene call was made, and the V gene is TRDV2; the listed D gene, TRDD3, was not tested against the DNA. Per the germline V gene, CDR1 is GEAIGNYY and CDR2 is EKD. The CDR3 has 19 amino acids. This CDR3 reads CACDPLQSVGYLNTDKPIF. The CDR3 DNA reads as TGTGCCTGTGATCCTCTTCAATCCGTTGGATACTTAAACACCGATAAACCCATCTTT.

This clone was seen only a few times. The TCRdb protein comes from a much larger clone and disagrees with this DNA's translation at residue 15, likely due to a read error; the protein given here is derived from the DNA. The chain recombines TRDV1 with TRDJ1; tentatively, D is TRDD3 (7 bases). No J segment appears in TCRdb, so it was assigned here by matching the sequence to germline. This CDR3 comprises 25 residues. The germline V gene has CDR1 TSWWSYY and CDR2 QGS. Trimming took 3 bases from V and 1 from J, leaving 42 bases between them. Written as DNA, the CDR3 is TGTGCTCTTGGGGACAGAGGAGTTTGGTCCTTCCCACTGGGGCGAGGGGTTCCACGCACCGATAAACTCATCTTT. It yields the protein CALGDRGVWSFPLGRGVPRTDKLIF.

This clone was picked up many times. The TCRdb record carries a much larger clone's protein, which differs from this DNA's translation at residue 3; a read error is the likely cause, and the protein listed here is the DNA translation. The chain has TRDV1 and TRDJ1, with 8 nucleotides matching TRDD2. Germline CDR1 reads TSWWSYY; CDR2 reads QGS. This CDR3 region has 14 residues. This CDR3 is CAIGATSYRGKLIF. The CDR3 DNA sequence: TGTGCTATTGGGGCCACTTCCTACCGGGGGAAACTCATCTTT.

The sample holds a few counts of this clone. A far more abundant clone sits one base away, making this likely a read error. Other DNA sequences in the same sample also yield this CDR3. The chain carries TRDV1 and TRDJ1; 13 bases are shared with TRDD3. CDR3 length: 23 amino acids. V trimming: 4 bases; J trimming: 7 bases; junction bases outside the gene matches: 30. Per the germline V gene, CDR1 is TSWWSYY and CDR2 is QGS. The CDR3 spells CALGGRPFPPAPLLGDTQGKLIF. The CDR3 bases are TGTGCTCTTGGGGGCCGTCCCTTTCCTCCCGCCCCTTTACTGGGGGATACGCAGGGTAAACTCATCTTT.